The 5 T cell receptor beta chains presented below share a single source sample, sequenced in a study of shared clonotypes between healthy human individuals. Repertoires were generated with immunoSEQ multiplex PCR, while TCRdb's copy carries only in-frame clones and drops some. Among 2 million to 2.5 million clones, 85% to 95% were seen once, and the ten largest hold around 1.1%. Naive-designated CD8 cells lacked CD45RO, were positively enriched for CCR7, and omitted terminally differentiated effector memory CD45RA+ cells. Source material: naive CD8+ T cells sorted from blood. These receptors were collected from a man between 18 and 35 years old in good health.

The CDR3 loop reads CAWSVYMGQETQYF. The CDR3 DNA sequence: TGTGCCTGGAGTGTATATATGGGCCAAGAGACCCAGTACTTC. The gene calls are TRBV30 and TRBJ2-5; D unclear. V lost 0 bases and J 1 base, leaving 9 bases between the germline ends. The CDR3 is 14 residues long. CDR1 and CDR2 (germline): GTSNPN, SVGIG (reference sequence).

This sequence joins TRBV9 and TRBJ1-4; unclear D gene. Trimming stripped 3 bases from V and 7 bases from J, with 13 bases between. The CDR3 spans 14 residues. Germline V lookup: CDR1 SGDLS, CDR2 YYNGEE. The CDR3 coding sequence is TGTGCCAGCAGCGATACCCTGGGGAGTGAAAAACTGTTTTTT. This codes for CASSDTLGSEKLFF.

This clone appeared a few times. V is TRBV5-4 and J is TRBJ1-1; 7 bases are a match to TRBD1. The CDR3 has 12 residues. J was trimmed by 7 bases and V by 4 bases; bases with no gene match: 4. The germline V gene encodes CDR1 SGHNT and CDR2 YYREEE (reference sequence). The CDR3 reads CASSLGTDEAFF. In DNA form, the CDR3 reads TGTGCCAGCAGCCTGGGGACAGATGAAGCTTTCTTT. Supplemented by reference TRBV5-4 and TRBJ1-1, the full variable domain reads ETGVTQSPTHLIKTRGQQVTLRCSSQSGHNTVSWYQQALGQGPQFIFQYYREEENGRGNFPPRFSGLQFPNYSSELNVNALELDDSALYLCASSLGTDEAFFGQGTRLTVV.

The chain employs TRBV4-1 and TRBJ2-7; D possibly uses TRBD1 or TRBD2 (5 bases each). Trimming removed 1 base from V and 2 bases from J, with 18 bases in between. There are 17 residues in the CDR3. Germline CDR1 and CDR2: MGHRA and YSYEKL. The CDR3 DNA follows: TGCGCCAGCAGCCAAGTTCTGGGAGAGGGACGCACCTACGAGCAGTACTTC. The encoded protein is CASSQVLGEGRTYEQYF.

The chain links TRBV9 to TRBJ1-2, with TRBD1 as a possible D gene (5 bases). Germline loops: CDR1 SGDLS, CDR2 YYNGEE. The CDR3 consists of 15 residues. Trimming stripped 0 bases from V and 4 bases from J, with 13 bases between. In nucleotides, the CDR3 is TGTGCCAGCAGCGTAGGGGGTTCAGGGATCTATGGCTACACCTTC. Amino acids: CASSVGGSGIYGYTF.